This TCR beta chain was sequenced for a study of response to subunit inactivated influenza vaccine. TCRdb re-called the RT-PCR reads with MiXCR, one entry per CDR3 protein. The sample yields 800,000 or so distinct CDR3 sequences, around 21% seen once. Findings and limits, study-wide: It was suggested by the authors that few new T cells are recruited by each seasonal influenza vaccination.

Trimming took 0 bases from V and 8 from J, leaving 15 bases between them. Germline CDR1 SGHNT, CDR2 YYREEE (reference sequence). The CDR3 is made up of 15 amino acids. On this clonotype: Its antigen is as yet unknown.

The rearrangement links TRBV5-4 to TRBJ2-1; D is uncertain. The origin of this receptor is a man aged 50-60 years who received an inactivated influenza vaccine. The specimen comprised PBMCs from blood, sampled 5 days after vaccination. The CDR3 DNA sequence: TGTGCCAGCAGCTTGGTGGTCCAGACGAGCGATGAGCAGTTCTTC. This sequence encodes CASSLVVQTSDEQFF.